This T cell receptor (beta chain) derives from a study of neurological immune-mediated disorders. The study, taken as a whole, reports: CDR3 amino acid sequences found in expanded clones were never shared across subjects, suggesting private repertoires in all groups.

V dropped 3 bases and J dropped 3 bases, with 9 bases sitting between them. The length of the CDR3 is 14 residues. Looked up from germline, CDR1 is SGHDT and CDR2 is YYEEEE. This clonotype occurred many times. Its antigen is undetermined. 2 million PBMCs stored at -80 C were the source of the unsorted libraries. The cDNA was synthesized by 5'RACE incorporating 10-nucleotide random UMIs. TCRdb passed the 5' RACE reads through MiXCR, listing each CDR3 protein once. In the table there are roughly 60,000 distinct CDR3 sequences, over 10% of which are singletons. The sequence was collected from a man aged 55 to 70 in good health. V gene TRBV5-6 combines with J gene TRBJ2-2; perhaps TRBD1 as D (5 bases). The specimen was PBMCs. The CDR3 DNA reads TGTGCCAGCAGCTCCCGCAGGGACACCGGGGAGCTGTTTTTT. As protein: CASSSRRDTGELFF.